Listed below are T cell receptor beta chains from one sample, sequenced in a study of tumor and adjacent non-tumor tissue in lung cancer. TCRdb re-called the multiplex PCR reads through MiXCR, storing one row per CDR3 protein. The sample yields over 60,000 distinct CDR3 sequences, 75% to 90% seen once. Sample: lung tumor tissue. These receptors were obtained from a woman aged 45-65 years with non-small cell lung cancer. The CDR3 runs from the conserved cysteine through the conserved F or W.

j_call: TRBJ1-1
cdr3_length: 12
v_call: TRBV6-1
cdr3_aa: CASSLGQTEAFF

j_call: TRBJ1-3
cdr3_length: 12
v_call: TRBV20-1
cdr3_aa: CSSRTGQNTIYF

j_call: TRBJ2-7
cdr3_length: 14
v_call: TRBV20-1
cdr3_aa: CSARESGQPCEQYF

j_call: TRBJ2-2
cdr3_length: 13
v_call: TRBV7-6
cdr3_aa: CASSFSGTGELFF

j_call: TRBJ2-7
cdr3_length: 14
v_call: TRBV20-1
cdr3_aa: CSVRITVDTYEQYF

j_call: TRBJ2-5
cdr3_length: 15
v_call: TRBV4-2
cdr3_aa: CASCQVFGREETHYF

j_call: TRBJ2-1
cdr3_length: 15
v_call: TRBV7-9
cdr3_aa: CASSEGSWAYNEQFF

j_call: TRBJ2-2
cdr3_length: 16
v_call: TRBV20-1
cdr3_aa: CSAIDPVGGDTGELFF

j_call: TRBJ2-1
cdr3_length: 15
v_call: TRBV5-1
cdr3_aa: CASSLDGMAYNEQLF

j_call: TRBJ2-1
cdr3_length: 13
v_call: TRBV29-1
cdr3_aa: CSVEGYGLNERLF

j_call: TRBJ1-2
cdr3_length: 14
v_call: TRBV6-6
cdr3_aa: CASSFTGAENGYTF

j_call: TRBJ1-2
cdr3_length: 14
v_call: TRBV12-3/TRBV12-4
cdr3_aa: CASNPTNKNYGYTF

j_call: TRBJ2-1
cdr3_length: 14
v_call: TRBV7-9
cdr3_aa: CASSLGGTYNEQFF

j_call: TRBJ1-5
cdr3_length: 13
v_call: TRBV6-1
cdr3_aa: CASRLTGNQTQHF

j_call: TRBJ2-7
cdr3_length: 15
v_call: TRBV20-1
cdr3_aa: CITRSIERPPYEQYF

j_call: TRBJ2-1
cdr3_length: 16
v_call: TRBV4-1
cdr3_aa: CASSHAKPTGTREQFF

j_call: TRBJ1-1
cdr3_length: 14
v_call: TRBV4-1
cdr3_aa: CAISQGITGTEAFF

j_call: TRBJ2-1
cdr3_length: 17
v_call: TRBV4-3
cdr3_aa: CASSLEEAREPYNEQFF

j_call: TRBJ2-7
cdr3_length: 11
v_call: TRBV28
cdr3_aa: CASSFSHEQYF

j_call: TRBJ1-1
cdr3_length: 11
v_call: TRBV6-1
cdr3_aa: CVTRDYTEAFF

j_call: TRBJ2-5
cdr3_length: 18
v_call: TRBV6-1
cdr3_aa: CASSGGGGIWGSWKTQYF

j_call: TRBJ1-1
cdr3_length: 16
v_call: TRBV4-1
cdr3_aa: CASRQDRYRANTEAFF

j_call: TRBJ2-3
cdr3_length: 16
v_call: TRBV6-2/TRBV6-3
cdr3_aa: CVSSYGFGVSTDTQCF

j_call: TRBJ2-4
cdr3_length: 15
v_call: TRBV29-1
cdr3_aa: CSVTFRSGVADIQYF

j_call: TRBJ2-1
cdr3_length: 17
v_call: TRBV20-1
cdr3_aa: CNARNGGSVSLPAEQFF

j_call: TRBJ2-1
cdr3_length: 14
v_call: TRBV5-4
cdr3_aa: CASSNRDSPNEQFF

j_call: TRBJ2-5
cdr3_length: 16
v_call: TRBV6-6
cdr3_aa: CASNYSEGAIGGTQYF

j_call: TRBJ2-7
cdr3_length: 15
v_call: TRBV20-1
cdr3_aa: CSAMDTGEGSYEQYF

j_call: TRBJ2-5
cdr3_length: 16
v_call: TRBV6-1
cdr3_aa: CASTPKRGIGTETQYF

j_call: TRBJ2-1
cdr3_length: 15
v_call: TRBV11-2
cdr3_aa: CASRALGSFYNEQFF

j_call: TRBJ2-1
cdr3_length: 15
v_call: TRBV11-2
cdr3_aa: CGSSFIEGGVNEQFF

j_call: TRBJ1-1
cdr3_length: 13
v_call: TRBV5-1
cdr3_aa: CASSLAGITEALF

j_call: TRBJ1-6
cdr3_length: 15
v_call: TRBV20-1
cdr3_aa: CSDVPEGGRNSPLHF

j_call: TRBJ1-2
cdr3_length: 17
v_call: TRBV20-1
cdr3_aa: CSARDQRRRRTFYGYSF

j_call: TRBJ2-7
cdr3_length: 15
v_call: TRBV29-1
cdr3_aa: CSVVGGSGGGYEQYF

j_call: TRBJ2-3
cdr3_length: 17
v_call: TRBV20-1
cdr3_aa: CSAGGPETSGSTVTQYF

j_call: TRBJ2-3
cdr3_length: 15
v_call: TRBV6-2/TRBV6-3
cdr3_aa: CASSYGGGKTDTQYF

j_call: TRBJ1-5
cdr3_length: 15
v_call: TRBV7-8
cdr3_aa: CANTLDRVNNQPHHF

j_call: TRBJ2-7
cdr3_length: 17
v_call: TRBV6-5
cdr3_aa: CASGSATGTSRSRLQYF

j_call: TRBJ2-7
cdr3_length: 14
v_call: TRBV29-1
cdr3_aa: CSVDGTSRSYEQYF

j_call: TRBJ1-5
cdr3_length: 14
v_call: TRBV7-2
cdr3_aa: CASSLDWVGQPQHF

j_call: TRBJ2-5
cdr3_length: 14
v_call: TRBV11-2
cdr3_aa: CASNLFDRGETQNF

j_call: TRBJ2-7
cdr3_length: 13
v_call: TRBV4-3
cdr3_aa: CASSQRTERGQYF

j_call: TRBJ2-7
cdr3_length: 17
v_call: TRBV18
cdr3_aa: CADSPVIGGLAGREQYF

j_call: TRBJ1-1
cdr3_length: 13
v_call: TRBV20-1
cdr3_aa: CSTSNNLNTEAFF

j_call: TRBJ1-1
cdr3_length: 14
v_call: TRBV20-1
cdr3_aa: CSANGREDNTEAFF

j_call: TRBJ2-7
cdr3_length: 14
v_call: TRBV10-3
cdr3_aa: CAIRSGTGTTEQYF

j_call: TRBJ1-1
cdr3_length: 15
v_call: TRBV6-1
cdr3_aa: CASSEGTAAYTEGFF